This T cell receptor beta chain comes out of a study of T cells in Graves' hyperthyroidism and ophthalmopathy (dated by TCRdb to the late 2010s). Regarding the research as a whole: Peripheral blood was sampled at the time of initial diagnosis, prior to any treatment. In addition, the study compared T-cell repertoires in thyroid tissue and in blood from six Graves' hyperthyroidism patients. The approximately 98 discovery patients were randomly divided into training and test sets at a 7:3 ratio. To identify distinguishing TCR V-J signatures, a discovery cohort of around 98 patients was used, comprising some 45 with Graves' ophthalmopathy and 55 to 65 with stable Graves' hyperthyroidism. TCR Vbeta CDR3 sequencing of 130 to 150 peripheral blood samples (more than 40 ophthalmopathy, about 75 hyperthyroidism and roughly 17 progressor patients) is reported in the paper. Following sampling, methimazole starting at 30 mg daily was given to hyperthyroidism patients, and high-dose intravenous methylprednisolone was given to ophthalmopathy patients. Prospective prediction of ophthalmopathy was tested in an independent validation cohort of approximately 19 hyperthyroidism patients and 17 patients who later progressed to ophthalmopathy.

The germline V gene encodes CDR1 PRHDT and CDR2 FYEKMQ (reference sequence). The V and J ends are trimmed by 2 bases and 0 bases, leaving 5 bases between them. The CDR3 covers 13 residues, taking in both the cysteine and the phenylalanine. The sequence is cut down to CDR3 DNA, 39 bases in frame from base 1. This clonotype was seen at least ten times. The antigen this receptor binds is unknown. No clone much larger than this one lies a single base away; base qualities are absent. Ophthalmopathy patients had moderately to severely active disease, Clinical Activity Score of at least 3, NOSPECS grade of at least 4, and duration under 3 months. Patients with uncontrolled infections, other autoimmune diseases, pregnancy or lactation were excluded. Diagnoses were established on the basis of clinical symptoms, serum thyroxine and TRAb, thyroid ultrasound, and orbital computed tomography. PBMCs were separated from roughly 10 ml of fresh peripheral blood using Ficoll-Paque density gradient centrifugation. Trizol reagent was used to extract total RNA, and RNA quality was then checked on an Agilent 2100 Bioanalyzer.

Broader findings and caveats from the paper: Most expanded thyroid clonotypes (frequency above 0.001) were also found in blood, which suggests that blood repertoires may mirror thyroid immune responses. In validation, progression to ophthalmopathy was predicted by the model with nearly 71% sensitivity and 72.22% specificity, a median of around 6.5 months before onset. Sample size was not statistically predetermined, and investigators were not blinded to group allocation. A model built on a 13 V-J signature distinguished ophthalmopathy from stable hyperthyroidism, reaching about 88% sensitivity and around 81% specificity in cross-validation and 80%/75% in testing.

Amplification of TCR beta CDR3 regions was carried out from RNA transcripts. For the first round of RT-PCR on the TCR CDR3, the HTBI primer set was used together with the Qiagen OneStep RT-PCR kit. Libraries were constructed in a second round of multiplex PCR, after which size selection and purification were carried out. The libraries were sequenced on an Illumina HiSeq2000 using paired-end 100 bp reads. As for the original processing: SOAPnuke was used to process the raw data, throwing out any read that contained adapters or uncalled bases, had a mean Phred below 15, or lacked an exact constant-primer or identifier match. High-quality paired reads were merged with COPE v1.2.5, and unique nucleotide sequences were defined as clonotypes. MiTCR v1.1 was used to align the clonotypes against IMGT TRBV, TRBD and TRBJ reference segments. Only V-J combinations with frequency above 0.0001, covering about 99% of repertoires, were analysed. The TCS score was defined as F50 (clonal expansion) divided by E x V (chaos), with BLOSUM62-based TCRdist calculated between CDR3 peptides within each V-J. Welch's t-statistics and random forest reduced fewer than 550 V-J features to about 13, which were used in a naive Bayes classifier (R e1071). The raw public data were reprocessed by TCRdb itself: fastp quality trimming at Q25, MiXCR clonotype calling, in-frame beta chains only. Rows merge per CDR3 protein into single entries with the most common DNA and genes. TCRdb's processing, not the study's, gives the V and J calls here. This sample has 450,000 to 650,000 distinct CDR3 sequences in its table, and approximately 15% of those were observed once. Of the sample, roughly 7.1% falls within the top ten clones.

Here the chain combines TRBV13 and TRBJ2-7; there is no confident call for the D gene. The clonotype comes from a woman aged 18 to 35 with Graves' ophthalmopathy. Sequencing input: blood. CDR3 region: CASSLQDSYEQYF. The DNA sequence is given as TGTGCCAGCAGCTTACAGGACTCCTACGAGCAGTACTTC.